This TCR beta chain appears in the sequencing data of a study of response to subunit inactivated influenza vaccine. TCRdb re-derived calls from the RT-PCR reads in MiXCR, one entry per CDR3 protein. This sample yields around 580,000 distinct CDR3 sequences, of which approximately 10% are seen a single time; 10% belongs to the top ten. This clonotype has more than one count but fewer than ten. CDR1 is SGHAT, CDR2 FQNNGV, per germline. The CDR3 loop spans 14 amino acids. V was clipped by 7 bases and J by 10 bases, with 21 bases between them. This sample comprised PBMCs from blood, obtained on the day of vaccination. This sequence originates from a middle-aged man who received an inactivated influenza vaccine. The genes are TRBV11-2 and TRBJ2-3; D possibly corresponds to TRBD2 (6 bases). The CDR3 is CASTLVGAGLSQYF. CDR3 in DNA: TGTGCCAGCACCCTGGTCGGGGCGGGATTGTCGCAGTATTTT. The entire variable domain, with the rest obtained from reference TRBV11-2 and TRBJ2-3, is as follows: EAGVAQSPRYKIIEKRQSVAFWCNPISGHATLYWYQQILGQGPKLLIQFQNNGVVDDSQLPKDRFSAERLKGVDSTLKIQPAKLEDSAVYLCASTLVGAGLSQYFGPGTRLTVL.